This T cell receptor (beta chain) was captured by sequencing in a study of cytomegalovirus exposure and HLA in healthy donors. The study, taken as a whole, reports: Most sequenced TCRs were rare (though some public TCRs occurred in many donors). DRB1 showed the most TCR associations and HLA-C the fewest in a later analysis, as rates varied by HLA locus. With later analysis, a missense DCLRE1C variant became linked to TCR beta V- and J-gene trimming.

Germline V gives CDR1 KGHSH, CDR2 LQKENI. The V end lost 0 bases, the J end lost 5 bases, and 13 bases lay between the germline ends. The CDR3 runs to 15 residues. Concerning this clone: Its antigen is unidentified.

Donors in the study were healthy people who gave bone marrow. 13 Jbeta primers and 60 Vbeta primers were used for the PCR. Libraries were prepared by immunoSEQ multiplex PCR; TCRdb keeps only in-frame clonotypes and omits some of them. The sample yields some 180,000 clones, 65% to 85% seen once. The material sequenced was PBMCs. The chain combines TRBV18 with TRBJ2-5, with a weak D call TRBD1 (6 bases). This clonotype was obtained from a female donor in good health and CMV-seronegative. DNA for the CDR3: TGTGCCAGCTCACCACCCAGGGGTTGGCGGGAGACCCAGTACTTC. Translation gives CASSPPRGWRETQYF.